The 2 T cell receptor beta chains given below trace back to one sample, sequenced in a study of beta chain features in type 1 diabetes. Notes on the study in general: People with Type 1 diabetes carried modestly yet significantly shorter TCRB CDR3s in all four CD4+ subsets.

Expressed TCRB transcripts were sequenced, since all the RNA that had been isolated was reverse transcribed. Assay used: immunoSEQ multiplex PCR; TCRdb lists only in-frame clones, some missing. The data show roughly 400,000 clones, 8.5% to 10% seen once. No antigen has been identified for these receptors. Material: central memory CD4+ T cells from blood. These receptors originate from a man aged 25-45 years with type 1 diabetes.

The J gene is TRBJ1-5, the V gene TRBV7-2; 7 nucleotides match TRBD1. J was trimmed by 0 bases and V by 3 bases; bases with no gene match: 11. This CDR3 is built from 18 residues. The germline V gene has CDR1 SGHTA and CDR2 FQGNSA. The CDR3 loop reads CASSLAFPGQYSNQPQHF. The CDR3 region has the DNA TGTGCCAGCAGCTTGGCCTTCCCGGGACAGTATAGCAATCAGCCCCAGCATTTT.

A few counts support this clone. The chain carries TRBV7-2 and TRBJ2-1; possible D gene TRBD2, 6 bases. The germline CDR1 and CDR2 sequences are SGHTA and FQGNSA. The CDR3 runs to 14 residues. With 5 bases removed from V and 2 bases from J, the gap between germline ends came to 10 bases. DNA for the CDR3: TGTGCCAGCAGCCCTAGCGCCGCCTACAATGAGCAGTTCTTC. Its translation is CASSPSAAYNEQFF.